This T cell receptor beta chain originates from a study of T cell repertoires in urothelial bladder cancer. Broader study findings: One T-cell clone reached up to roughly 15% of carcinoma infiltrating lymphocytes.

The assay was immunoSEQ multiplex PCR, and TCRdb's table has in-frame clones only and misses some. Of more than 2,000 clones listed, 65% to 80% were seen once; the top ten hold over 9%. Germline CDR1 and CDR2: MNHNY and SVGAGI (reference sequence). The V end lost 3 bases, the J end lost 7 bases, and 10 bases lay between the germline ends. The CDR3 spans 14 residues. Concerning this clone: Its cognate antigen is unknown.

The chain couples TRBV6-6 to TRBJ1-6; D gene ambiguous. The origin of this receptor is a human donor with urothelial carcinoma. The specimen sequenced was tumor-infiltrating cells from bladder cancer. The CDR3 DNA reads as TGTGCCAGCAGTTATTGGGCGGAAAATTCACCCCTCCACTTT. Its translation: CASSYWAENSPLHF.